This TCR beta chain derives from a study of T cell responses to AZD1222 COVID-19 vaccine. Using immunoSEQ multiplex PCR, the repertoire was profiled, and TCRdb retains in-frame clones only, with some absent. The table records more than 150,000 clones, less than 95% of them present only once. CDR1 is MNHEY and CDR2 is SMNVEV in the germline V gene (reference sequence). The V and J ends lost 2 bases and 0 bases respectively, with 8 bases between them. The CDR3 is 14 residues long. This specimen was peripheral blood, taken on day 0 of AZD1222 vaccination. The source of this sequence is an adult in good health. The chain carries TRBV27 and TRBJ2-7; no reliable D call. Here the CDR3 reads CASSLNVDSYEQYF. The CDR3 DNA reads TGTGCCAGCAGTTTAAATGTAGACTCCTACGAGCAGTACTTC.